This entry lists 25 T cell receptor beta chains sequenced from one sample in a study of blood T cell repertoires in COVID-19. Produced via immunoSEQ multiplex PCR; TCRdb's table is partial and in-frame only. The sample yields approximately 32,000 clones, 87% seen once. Material for sequencing was peripheral blood. These receptors were taken from a man aged 55 to 69 with active COVID-19.

This chain joins TRBV27 and TRBJ1-2, with D perhaps TRBD1 (5 bases). Germline V gene sequence: CDR1 MNHEY, CDR2 SMNVEV (reference sequence). With 0 bases removed from V and 4 bases from J, the gap between germline ends came to 9 bases. This CDR3 spans 14 amino acids. In DNA, the CDR3 is TGTGCCAGCAGTTTATCGATGACAGTCTATGGCTACACCTTC. Amino acids: CASSLSMTVYGYTF.

This clone was seen a single time. The chain has TRBV4-2 and TRBJ2-5; 7 nucleotides line up with TRBD2. The CDR3 contains 14 residues. Germline trimming cut 2 bases from V and 4 bases from J; bases unmatched to any gene: 4. Germline CDR1 reads LGHNA; CDR2 reads YNFKEQ. Here the CDR3 DNA reads TGTGCCAGCAGCCAAACGGGACTACTAGAGACCCAGTACTTC. This gives the protein CASSQTGLLETQYF.

The chain uses TRBV5-1 and TRBJ2-1; maybe TRBD2 (5 bases). The germline CDR1 and CDR2 sequences are SGHRS and YFSETQ. The V gene lost 4 bases and the J gene lost 10 bases, with 9 bases spanning the gap. CDR3 length: 11 residues. The CDR3 nucleotides read TGCGCCAGCAGCCCGGGGTTCGAGCAGTTCTTC. It specifies CASSPGFEQFF.

The chain recombines TRBV6-5 with TRBJ1-5; 8 bases match TRBD1. The length of the CDR3 is 15 residues. Unmatched junction bases numbered 5, after V lost 0 bases and J lost 7 bases. CDR1 and CDR2 from the germline V gene are MNHEY and SVGAGI. In DNA, the CDR3 is TGTGCCAGCAGTTACTCCTTCAGGGGGCGACAGCCCCAGCATTTT. Translation: CASSYSFRGRQPQHF.

This clone was seen more than once but under ten times. This rearrangement joins TRBV6-2 or TRBV6-3 to TRBJ2-7, with D tentatively TRBD2 (6 bases). V was pared by 5 bases and J by 3 bases, with 14 bases between. CDR1 is MNHEY and CDR2 is SVGEGT in the germline V gene. This CDR3 is built from 14 residues. The CDR3 DNA is TGTGCCAGCAGTGATGGGGGGACGGACTACGAGCAGTACTTC. This encodes CASSDGGTDYEQYF.

The V and J genes are TRBV4-2 and TRBJ2-3; possible D gene TRBD2, 6 bases. The CDR3 loop spans 15 amino acids. The V gene lost 0 bases and the J gene lost 5 bases, with 12 bases spanning the gap. Germline V gives CDR1 LGHNA, CDR2 YNFKEQ. CDR3 DNA: TGTGCCAGCAGCCAAGAATCGGGAGACGTAGATACGCAGTATTTT. Encoded protein: CASSQESGDVDTQYF.

The V gene is TRBV15, the J gene TRBJ2-7; 12 bases are shared with TRBD2. Germline CDR1 LNHNV, CDR2 YYDKDF (reference sequence). This CDR3 spans 20 amino acids. With 0 bases clipped from V and 2 bases from J, the junction kept 14 bases outside the gene matches. DNA for the CDR3: TGTGCCACCAGCAGAGAGTATGGAACTAGCGGGGGGACCTTTGCCTACGAGCAGTACTTC. This codes for CATSREYGTSGGTFAYEQYF. Using reference TRBV15 and TRBJ2-7 for the parts outside the CDR3, the full variable domain is DAMVIQNPRYQVTQFGKPVTLSCSQTLNHNVMYWYQQKSSQAPKLLFHYYDKDFNNEADTPDNFQSRRPNTSFCFLDIRSPGLGDTAMYLCATSREYGTSGGTFAYEQYFGPGTRLTVT.

This chain uses TRBV5-4 with TRBJ1-6, with 9 positions matching TRBD1. Trimming at V came to 3 bases and at J to 4 bases, leaving 2 bases not matched to a gene. The CDR3 sequence is 15 residues long. From germline, CDR1 is SGHNT and CDR2 YYREEE (reference sequence). The CDR3 sequence: CASSYGTGYNSPLHF. The CDR3 DNA reads TGTGCCAGCAGCTATGGGACAGGGTATAATTCACCCCTCCACTTT. Using reference TRBV5-4 and TRBJ1-6 for the parts outside the CDR3, the full variable domain is ETGVTQSPTHLIKTRGQQVTLRCSSQSGHNTVSWYQQALGQGPQFIFQYYREEENGRGNFPPRFSGLQFPNYSSELNVNALELDDSALYLCASSYGTGYNSPLHFGNGTRLTVT.

The rearrangement links TRBV6-5 to TRBJ2-3, with a weak D call TRBD1 (5 bases). Germline loops: CDR1 MNHEY, CDR2 SVGAGI. This CDR3 has 14 residues. V lost 6 bases and J lost 6, with 16 bases in between. The CDR3 region has the DNA TGTGCCAGCAGCCAACGACAAACAGGCGATACGCAGTATTTT. This sequence encodes CASSQRQTGDTQYF.

The chain has TRBV5-4 and TRBJ1-2; D perhaps matches TRBD1 (5 bases). V lost 1 base and J lost 3, with 10 bases in between. This CDR3 spans 14 amino acids. Germline CDR1 is SGHNT and CDR2 is YYREEE (reference sequence). CDR3 nucleotides: TGTGCCAGCAGCTTGCGGGGAGGGGACTATGGCTACACCTTC. Residues: CASSLRGGDYGYTF.

The chain couples TRBV23-1 to TRBJ2-7, with a weak D call TRBD2 (6 bases). TRBV23-1 is sorted into the ORF group, with uncertain function. Trimming pared 3 bases from V and 0 bases from J, leaving 18 bases between. This CDR3 is 17 amino acids long. The CDR3 reads CASSHPYAGTPSYEQYF. The DNA for the CDR3 is TGCGCCAGCAGTCACCCCTACGCCGGGACTCCCTCCTACGAGCAGTACTTC.

The genes are TRBV6-1 and TRBJ1-2; TRBD1 matches 9 bases. The CDR3 totals 15 residues. Germline-derived CDR1 and CDR2 are MNHNS and SASEGT. V lost 3 bases and J lost 3; bases outside the gene matches: 5. The CDR3 DNA reads TGTGCCAGCAGTGACCGACAGGGGGTAGACTATGGCTACACCTTC. As protein: CASSDRQGVDYGYTF.

The DNA of the CDR3 is TGTGCCAGCAGCCCCGGCCGTGGGACTAGCGGGAGTGTAAGCACAGATACGCAGTATTTT. This encodes CASSPGRGTSGSVSTDTQYF. The J gene is TRBJ2-3, the V gene TRBV7-8; 14 nucleotides agree with TRBD2. Germline V gene sequence: CDR1 SGHVS, CDR2 FQNEAQ. The CDR3 length is 20 residues. The J segment lost 0 bases and the V segment lost 5 bases, leaving 13 bases of the junction unmatched.

The chain joins TRBV9 to TRBJ2-1; 8 bases match TRBD2. V lost 0 bases and J lost 2; bases outside the gene matches: 7. CDR1 is SGDLS and CDR2 is YYNGEE in the germline V gene. This CDR3 contains 17 residues. CDR3 bases: TGTGCCAGCAGCGTAGGGGTAAGCGGGAGTCCCTACAATGAGCAGTTCTTC. It codes for CASSVGVSGSPYNEQFF.

The chain couples TRBV5-4 to TRBJ1-2; perhaps TRBD1 as D (5 bases). The CDR3 has 14 amino acids. Germline values: CDR1 SGHNT, CDR2 YYREEE (reference sequence). V lost 1 base and J 4 bases, leaving 11 bases between the germline ends. CDR3 residues: CASSLRQGGYGYTF. CDR3 sequence (DNA): TGTGCCAGCAGCTTGAGGCAGGGCGGCTATGGCTACACCTTC.

This chain uses TRBV6-5 with TRBJ2-7; 10 nucleotides align to TRBD2. Germline V gives CDR1 MNHEY, CDR2 SVGAGI. The CDR3 length is 12 residues. V dropped 6 bases and J dropped 6; count of bases not matched to a gene: 2. The CDR3 DNA sequence: TGTGCCAGCAGCCGGACTAGCGGCGAGCAGTACTTC. Translation gives CASSRTSGEQYF.

The chain has TRBV9 and TRBJ1-5; D possibly corresponds to TRBD1 (5 bases). The V gene's germline CDR1 is SGDLS and CDR2 YYNGEE. The CDR3 length is 14 residues. Trimming removed 0 bases at V and 6 bases at J, with 10 bases between. Written as DNA, the CDR3 is TGTGCCAGCAGCGTAGGCGGGGGGAGTCAGCCCCAGCATTTT. Protein sequence: CASSVGGGSQPQHF.

The J gene is TRBJ2-5, the V gene TRBV24-1; 7 bases align to TRBD2. CDR1 is KGHDR and CDR2 is SFDVKD in the germline V gene. The CDR3 is 13 residues long. J was trimmed by 4 bases and V by 7 bases; bases with no gene match: 5. The CDR3 sequence: CATRWGGRETQYF. The CDR3 DNA follows: TGTGCCACCAGATGGGGGGGTAGAGAGACCCAGTACTTC.

The rearrangement uses TRBV10-3 and TRBJ1-2, with D maybe TRBD1 (5 bases). CDR1 and CDR2 (germline): ENHRY, SYGVKD. This CDR3 contains 13 residues. The ends were cut back, 2 bases at V and 3 bases at J, with 7 bases in the middle. The DNA of the CDR3 is TGTGCCATCAGTGAGGACAGATACTATGGCTACACCTTC. Its protein product is CAISEDRYYGYTF.

V is TRBV6-1 and J is TRBJ1-2; 7 bases line up with TRBD1. This CDR3 has 16 amino acids. The V segment lost 0 bases and the J segment 4 bases; nucleotides outside the gene matches: 8. The germline V gene encodes CDR1 MNHNS and CDR2 SASEGT. CDR3 sequence (DNA): TGTGCCAGCAGTGAAGCGCTTGGGGACAGACTCTATGGCTACACCTTC. It is translated as CASSEALGDRLYGYTF.

The chain combines TRBV6-6 with TRBJ1-5; D call uncertain. Germline values: CDR1 MNHNY, CDR2 SVGAGI (reference sequence). The CDR3 spans 13 residues. Trimming took off 4 bases at V and 3 bases at J, with 7 bases between the two ends. The CDR3 sequence: CASSFGANQPQHF. CDR3 DNA: TGTGCCAGCAGTTTCGGAGCCAATCAGCCCCAGCATTTT.

The J gene is TRBJ2-2, the V gene TRBV15; possibly TRBD2 for D (6 bases). This CDR3 contains 16 residues. The germline gives CDR1 LNHNV, CDR2 YYDKDF (reference sequence). V gave up 8 bases and J gave up 2 bases, with 18 bases separating them. CDR3 in amino acids: CATGGGPGVNTGELFF. DNA of the CDR3: TGTGCCACCGGAGGAGGGCCCGGGGTAAACACCGGGGAGCTGTTTTTT.

CDR3 DNA sequence: TGTGCCAGCAGGAACCCGGGACAAAAGGGTGGCTACACCTTC. Amino acid sequence: CASRNPGQKGGYTF. The chain uses TRBV7-2 and TRBJ1-2; a weak D match, TRBD1 (6 bases). V shed 6 bases and J shed 7 bases, with 18 bases lying between them. Germline CDR1 and CDR2: SGHTA and FQGNSA. The CDR3 has 14 residues.

V and J are TRBV7-9 and TRBJ2-7; 10 bases line up with TRBD1. This CDR3 is built from 16 residues. Germline V gene data show CDR1 as SEHNR and CDR2 as FQNEAQ (reference sequence). Germline trimming cut 4 bases from V and 5 bases from J; bases unmatched to any gene: 11. The CDR3 here is CASSSRGGQGTHEQYF. CDR3 in DNA: TGTGCCAGCAGCTCGAGAGGGGGACAGGGGACCCACGAGCAGTACTTC.

V is TRBV7-7 and J is TRBJ2-1; tentative D call: TRBD1 (6 bases). The CDR3 covers 14 residues. V lost 5 bases and J 5 bases, leaving 13 bases between the germline ends. Germline V gene lookup returns CDR1 SSHAT and CDR2 FNYEAQ (reference sequence). The CDR3 region is CASSPSRGNNEQFF. CDR3 sequence (DNA): TGTGCCAGCAGCCCAAGTAGGGGGAACAATGAGCAGTTCTTC.